This TCR beta chain derives from a study of STAT5B mutations in CD4+ large granular lymphocyte leukemia. The protocol was immunoSEQ multiplex PCR, while the TCRdb copy is restricted to in-frame clones and leaves out a portion. The sample includes 20,000 to 25,000 clones, roughly 78% of them seen just once. The CDR3 contains 15 residues. The germline V and J ends were trimmed by 5 bases and 8 bases, with 21 bases remaining between them. CDR1 SEHNR and CDR2 FQNEAQ come from the germline V gene (reference sequence). As concerns this clone: Its matching antigen is unknown.

Overall study findings and caveats: TRBV06-family usage was enriched in top patient clones (8/27) versus controls (2/35).

The sequence was collected from a human donor in good health. The sample comprised CD4+ T cells from blood buffy coats. The rearrangement links TRBV7-9 to TRBJ1-1, with D maybe TRBD1 (5 bases). The CDR3 DNA follows: TGTGCCAGCAGCCCCGGCAGAGGCAAGGGGAAAGAAGCTTTCTTT. It codes for CASSPGRGKGKEAFF.